This entry concerns a single T cell receptor beta chain. Its antigen is still unknown. This record comes from a study of OX40 agonist ivuxolimab in advanced cancers. Overall study: The study treated patients with ivuxolimab, an agonistic anti-OX40 (CD134) antibody. Study-level results: In the 0.1 to 3.0 mg/kg range, CD4+ and CD8+ blood T cells had expanded clonally by week 6.

Between the trimmed V and J ends, which lost 5 bases and 2 bases, there was a span of 13 bases. CDR3 length: 15 amino acids. Germline V gene data show CDR1 as SGHTA and CDR2 as FQGNSA. TCRdb's copy holds only in-frame clones and misses some; the assay was immunoSEQ multiplex PCR. This table has tens of thousands of clones, approximately 85% appearing once. Sample: CD4+ or CD8+ T cells sorted from blood, taken in a trial of the OX40 agonist ivuxolimab. J is TRBJ2-1 and V is TRBV7-2; D call uncertain. This receptor was taken from an adult with an advanced solid tumor such as melanoma, head and neck, liver or kidney cancer. The CDR3 DNA sequence: TGTGCCAGCAGCCCAAGTAGCTCAACCTACAATGAGCAGTTCTTC. Amino acids: CASSPSSSTYNEQFF.